Following are 27 T cell receptor beta chains from one sample sequenced in a study of T cell responses to AZD1222 COVID-19 vaccine (dated by TCRdb to about 2021). According to the study, the label for this sample's time point signals: about 28 days (+/-7) after the second vaccine dose. The library was produced with the immunoSEQ multiplex PCR assay. TCRdb holds this immuneACCESS table with in-frame rearrangements only. Some clones are missing; in checked studies, unresolved V genes explain under half, and the rest has no known cause. This sample holds roughly 84,000 clones; 87% were observed only once. Roughly 12% of the sample is in the top ten clones. Sequencing was performed on peripheral blood, taken 28 days after the second AZD1222 dose. The receptors come from an adult who received the AZD1222 COVID-19 vaccine.

V usage is TRBV5-4 and J usage is TRBJ2-7, with D tentatively TRBD1 (6 bases). The germline gives CDR1 SGHNT, CDR2 YYREEE (reference sequence). V was pared by 1 base and J by 3 bases, with 14 bases between. The length of the CDR3 is 15 residues. CDR3 DNA sequence: TGTGCCAGCAGCTTGAAGTTCACAGGGTTCTACGAGCAGTACTTC. This encodes CASSLKFTGFYEQYF.

The chain is built from TRBV5-6 and TRBJ2-1, with TRBD1 identical over 9 bases. V lost 3 bases to trimming and J lost 7 bases; unmatched junction nucleotides: 11. The CDR3 loop spans 16 amino acids. The germline gives CDR1 SGHDT, CDR2 YYEEEE. The CDR3 DNA is TGTGCCAGCAGCTGGGACGTGGTAGACAGGGGGAATGAGCAGTTCTTC. This encodes CASSWDVVDRGNEQFF.

This chain joins TRBV2 and TRBJ2-3; no firm D call. The CDR3 spans 14 residues. The V gene lost 4 bases and the J gene lost 0 bases, with 8 bases spanning the gap. Per germline, CDR1 SNHLY and CDR2 FYNNEI. CDR3 loop: CASSAQSSTDTQYF. CDR3 DNA: TGTGCCAGCAGTGCTCAGTCTAGCACAGATACGCAGTATTTT.

The V gene is TRBV7-9, the J gene TRBJ1-5, with a tentative D call TRBD1 (6 bases). The V and J ends lost 4 bases and 0 bases respectively, with 10 bases between them. Looked up from germline, CDR1 is SEHNR and CDR2 is FQNEAQ (reference sequence). The CDR3 length is 15 residues. In nucleotides, the CDR3 is TGTGCCAGCAGCTCTGGACAGTTTAGCAATCAGCCCCAGCATTTT. It is translated as CASSSGQFSNQPQHF.

This chain connects TRBV30 to TRBJ1-4; D not resolved. CDR1 and CDR2 (germline): GTSNPN, SVGIG (reference sequence). Trimming took off 2 bases at V and 1 base at J, with 11 bases between the two ends. CDR3 size: 15 residues. CDR3 nucleotides: TGTGCCTGGAGTCCCGCTGTGGTAACTAATGAAAAACTGTTTTTT. Residues: CAWSPAVVTNEKLFF.

This chain uses TRBV7-6 with TRBJ1-4; D not certain. Looked up from germline, CDR1 is SGHVS and CDR2 is FNYEAQ. The CDR3 loop spans 15 amino acids. V was pared by 5 bases and J by 0 bases, with 10 bases between. The CDR3 sequence: CASSRSRATNEKLFF. CDR3 nucleotide sequence: TGTGCCAGCAGCCGGTCGCGGGCAACTAATGAAAAACTGTTTTTT.

The chain links TRBV4-3 to TRBJ2-7, with D perhaps given as TRBD1 or TRBD2 (5 bases each). V dropped 1 base and J dropped 0 bases, with 10 bases sitting between them. CDR1 and CDR2 from the germline V gene are LGHNA and YSLEER. CDR3 size: 15 residues. The CDR3 loop reads CASSQGYGTSYEQYF. The CDR3 DNA reads TGCGCCAGCAGCCAAGGATACGGGACCTCCTACGAGCAGTACTTC.

V usage is TRBV19 and J usage is TRBJ1-5; the match to TRBD1 covers 10 bases. The trim removed 6 bases at V and 0 bases at J, leaving 5 bases unmatched. In germline, CDR1 is LNHDA, CDR2 SQIVND (reference sequence). The CDR3 is 16 residues long. The CDR3 DNA follows: TGTGCCAGTAGAGACAGGGGGCTTAATAGCAATCAGCCCCAGCATTTT. Protein product: CASRDRGLNSNQPQHF.

V gene TRBV7-2 combines with J gene TRBJ2-7; 7 nucleotides agree with TRBD2. CDR1 and CDR2 from the germline V gene are SGHTA and FQGNSA. The CDR3 length is 15 residues. The V gene end was trimmed by 2 bases and the J gene end by 0 bases; junction bases not matched to a gene: 4. CDR3 DNA: TGTGCCAGCAGCTTATCATGGGGGGGCTCCTACGAGCAGTACTTC. Its translation: CASSLSWGGSYEQYF.

This clone appeared a few times. V gene TRBV12-3 or TRBV12-4 combines with J gene TRBJ2-3; TRBD2 is a possible D gene (5 bases). V was trimmed by 6 bases and J by 5 bases, leaving 12 bases between them. This CDR3 is 13 amino acids long. The CDR3 spells CASSRGSGDTQYF. For the CDR3, the DNA is TGTGCCAGCAGCCGGGGTTCGGGAGATACGCAGTATTTT.

The chain combines TRBV7-2 with TRBJ1-5, with unresolved D. CDR1 and CDR2 from the germline V gene are SGHTA and FQGNSA. Trimming shortened V by 1 base and J by 5 bases, and 12 bases separated the two germline ends. This CDR3 has 15 residues. CDR3 nucleotide sequence: TGTGCCAGCAGCTTAGTTGTGGGCGCAGATCAGCCCCAGCATTTT. Translated, it gives CASSLVVGADQPQHF.

V usage is TRBV21-1 and J usage is TRBJ2-4; the D call of TRBD2 is as the table states it, not checked on the DNA. TRBV21-1 is reported as a pseudogene. CDR3 size: 14 residues. The CDR3 DNA reads as TGTGCCAGCAGCGAGCGGGACGGGAAAAACATTCAGTACTTC. Protein product: CASSERDGKNIQYF.

The chain combines TRBV7-2 with TRBJ2-7; possibly TRBD1 for D (7 bases). CDR1 and CDR2 from the germline V gene are SGHTA and FQGNSA. Trimming cost V 5 bases and J 6 bases, with 20 bases left between them. The CDR3 extends over 15 amino acids. This CDR3 reads CASSQIAGTVSEQYF. The CDR3 nucleotides read TGTGCCAGCAGCCAAATTGCGGGGACAGTTTCCGAGCAGTACTTC.

J is TRBJ1-2 and V is TRBV12-3 or TRBV12-4; maybe TRBD1 (5 bases). The CDR3 has 12 amino acids. V was cut by 5 bases and J by 7 bases, with 11 bases left in between. CDR3 bases: TGTGCCAGCAGTCTCGGGACGTTTGGCTACACCTTC. It translates to CASSLGTFGYTF.

The chain recombines TRBV5-1 with TRBJ2-5, with 12 bases fitting TRBD2. Germline V gives CDR1 SGHRS, CDR2 YFSETQ. Trimming cost V 4 bases and J 5 bases; bases outside gene matches: 6. The CDR3 loop spans 15 amino acids. DNA of the CDR3: TGCGCCAGCAGCGGGCTAGCGGGGGGGCCGGAGACCCAGTACTTC. Its protein product is CASSGLAGGPETQYF. The full variable domain, completed using reference TRBV5-1 and TRBJ2-5, is KAGVTQTPRYLIKTRGQQVTLSCSPISGHRSVSWYQQTPGQGLQFLFEYFSETQRNKGNFPGRFSGRQFSNSRSEMNVSTLELGDSALYLCASSGLAGGPETQYFGPGTRLLVL.

The gene calls are TRBV6-6 and TRBJ2-3; D might be TRBD1 or TRBD2, each matching 5 bases. V was clipped by 6 bases and J by 6 bases, with 13 bases between them. The CDR3 is made up of 13 amino acids. The germline CDR1 and CDR2 sequences are MNHNY and SVGAGI (reference sequence). The CDR3 sequence is CASSEGNRDTQYF. As DNA, the CDR3 is TGTGCCAGCAGCGAGGGAAACAGGGATACGCAGTATTTT.

The genes are TRBV2 and TRBJ1-6; possibly TRBD1 for D (5 bases). Deletions cut 7 bases from V and 6 bases from J, with 13 bases between. This CDR3 spans 14 amino acids. From germline, CDR1 is SNHLY and CDR2 FYNNEI. The CDR3 spells CASNLRESNSPLHF. The CDR3 region has the DNA TGTGCCAGCAACCTCAGGGAGAGTAATTCACCCCTCCACTTT.

The rearrangement joins TRBV7-9 to TRBJ1-2; D is uncertain. Germline lookup yields CDR1 SEHNR and CDR2 FQNEAQ (reference sequence). The CDR3 runs 12 residues. The germline V and J ends were trimmed by 5 bases and 5 bases, with 9 bases remaining between them. CDR3: CASSAFGYGYTF. In DNA, the CDR3 is TGTGCCAGCAGCGCATTCGGATATGGCTACACCTTC.

The J gene is TRBJ2-1, the V gene TRBV5-4, with 7 bases fitting TRBD2. Trimming took 4 bases from V and 9 from J; bases not matched to a gene: 16. CDR1 SGHNT and CDR2 YYREEE come from the germline V gene (reference sequence). This CDR3 has 16 amino acids. The CDR3 spells CASSQGGGGGGSEQFF. CDR3 coding DNA: TGTGCCAGCAGCCAAGGTGGGGGGGGAGGAGGGAGTGAGCAGTTCTTC. The full variable domain, in which reference TRBV5-4 and TRBJ2-1 provide the parts outside the CDR3, is ETGVTQSPTHLIKTRGQQVTLRCSSQSGHNTVSWYQQALGQGPQFIFQYYREEENGRGNFPPRFSGLQFPNYSSELNVNALELDDSALYLCASSQGGGGGGSEQFFGPGTRLTVL.

The chain has TRBV13 and TRBJ1-1, with 9 bases fitting TRBD1. The germline V gene has CDR1 PRHDT and CDR2 FYEKMQ (reference sequence). The ends lost 4 bases at V and 0 bases at J; junction bases unmatched: 12. The CDR3 length is 18 residues. CDR3 amino acids: CASSSTPGQGAMNTEAFF. The CDR3 nucleotides are TGTGCCAGCAGCTCAACACCGGGACAGGGAGCGATGAACACTGAAGCTTTCTTT. The variable domain in full, completed from reference TRBV13 and TRBJ1-1, reads AAGVIQSPRHLIKEKRETATLKCYPIPRHDTVYWYQQGPGQDPQFLISFYEKMQSDKGSIPDRFSAQQFSDYHSELNMSSLELGDSALYFCASSSTPGQGAMNTEAFFGQGTRLTVV.

The V call is TRBV27, the J call TRBJ2-2; 7 bases fit TRBD1. The CDR3 has 16 residues. V lost 8 bases to trimming and J lost 6 bases; unmatched junction nucleotides: 15. Looked up from germline, CDR1 is MNHEY and CDR2 is SMNVEV (reference sequence). The CDR3: CASRTGTLLPPGELFF. CDR3 sequence (DNA): TGTGCCAGCCGGACAGGAACACTACTCCCTCCCGGGGAGCTGTTTTTT.

This clone was recorded once. The V and J genes are TRBV30 and TRBJ1-1; D ambiguous. The CDR3 has 15 residues. The germline V gene encodes CDR1 GTSNPN and CDR2 SVGIG (reference sequence). V was clipped by 3 bases and J by 4 bases, with 18 bases between them. The CDR3 is CAWSPRGLGGTEAFF. Written as DNA, the CDR3 is TGTGCCTGGAGCCCTCGAGGGTTGGGAGGCACTGAAGCTTTCTTT.

The V and J genes are TRBV2 and TRBJ1-3; 7 nucleotides align to TRBD1. After removal of 4 bases from V and 2 bases from J, the junction contained 5 bases not matched to a gene. In germline, CDR1 is SNHLY, CDR2 FYNNEI. This CDR3 region has 15 residues. Here the CDR3 reads CASSVATGTGNTIYF. The CDR3, as DNA: TGTGCCAGCAGTGTAGCGACAGGGACTGGAAACACCATATATTTT.

The chain couples TRBV2 to TRBJ2-3, with D possibly TRBD2 on 5 matching bases. CDR1 SNHLY and CDR2 FYNNEI come from the germline V gene. The CDR3 loop spans 15 amino acids. V was cut by 5 bases and J by 2 bases, with 14 bases left in between. In DNA form, the CDR3 reads TGTGCCAGCAGTCGCAAAAGCGGATACACAGATACGCAGTATTTT. Protein sequence: CASSRKSGYTDTQYF. The variable domain in full, with the rest retrieved from reference TRBV2 and TRBJ2-3, is EPEVTQTPSHQVTQMGQEVILRCVPISNHLYFYWYRQILGQKVEFLVSFYNNEISEKSEIFDDQFSVERPDGSNFTLKIRSTKLEDSAMYFCASSRKSGYTDTQYFGPGTRLTVL.

The V call is TRBV6-5, the J call TRBJ2-3, with TRBD1 matching over 8 bases. This CDR3 is built from 14 residues. Germline CDR1 is MNHEY and CDR2 is SVGAGI. Unmatched junction bases numbered 2, after V lost 6 bases and J lost 0 bases. CDR3 region: CASRTGVSTDTQYF. The CDR3, as DNA: TGTGCCAGCAGGACAGGGGTTAGCACAGATACGCAGTATTTT.

The gene calls are TRBV15 and TRBJ2-6, with D hard to call. Germline CDR1 is LNHNV and CDR2 is YYDKDF (reference sequence). The V gene lost 5 bases and the J gene lost 0 bases, with 8 bases spanning the gap. The CDR3 length is 15 residues. CDR3 in DNA: TGTGCCACCAGCGGTGTAGCCTCTGGGGCCAACGTCCTGACTTTC. This encodes CATSGVASGANVLTF.

This clone was recorded only once. The chain couples TRBV12-3 or TRBV12-4 to TRBJ2-5; 7 bases align to TRBD2. The J segment lost 5 bases and the V segment lost 10 bases, leaving 10 bases of the junction unmatched. CDR3 size: 13 residues. The CDR3 bases are TGTGCCATCACACCGGGGGGTCTTGAGACCCAGTACTTC. This codes for CAITPGGLETQYF.